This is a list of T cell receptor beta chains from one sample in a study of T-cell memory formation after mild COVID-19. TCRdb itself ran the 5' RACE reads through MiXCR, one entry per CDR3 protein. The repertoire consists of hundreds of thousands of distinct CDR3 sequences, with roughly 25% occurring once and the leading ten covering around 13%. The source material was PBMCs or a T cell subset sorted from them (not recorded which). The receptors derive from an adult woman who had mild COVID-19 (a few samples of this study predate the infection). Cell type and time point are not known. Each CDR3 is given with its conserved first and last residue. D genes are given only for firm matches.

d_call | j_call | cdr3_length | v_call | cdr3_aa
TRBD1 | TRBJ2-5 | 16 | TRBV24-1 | CATSEGTGLFQETQYF
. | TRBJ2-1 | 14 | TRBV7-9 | CASTEPGRDNEQFF
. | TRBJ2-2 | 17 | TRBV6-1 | CASRKPPQAVGAGELFF
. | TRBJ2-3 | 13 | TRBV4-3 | CASSQGKADTQYF
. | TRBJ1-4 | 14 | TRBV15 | CATSIPGTREKLFF
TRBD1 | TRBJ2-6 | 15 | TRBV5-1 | CASSLTGAGANVLTF
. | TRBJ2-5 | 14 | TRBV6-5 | CASSYSMVSETQYF
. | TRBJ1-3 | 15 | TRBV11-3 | CASSPRDGSGNTIYF
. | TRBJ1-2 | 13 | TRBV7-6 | CASSLAGGVGYTF
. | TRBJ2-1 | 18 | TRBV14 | CDSSQGKTALNSYNEQFF
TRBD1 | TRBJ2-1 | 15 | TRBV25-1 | CASSDPGQSYNEQFF
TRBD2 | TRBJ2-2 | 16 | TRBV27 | CASSPLAGASTGELFF
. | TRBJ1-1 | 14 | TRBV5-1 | CASSLRQVGTEAFF
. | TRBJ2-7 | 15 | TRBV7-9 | CASSPDSTSSYEQYF
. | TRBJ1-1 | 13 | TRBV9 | CASSVDVNTEAFF
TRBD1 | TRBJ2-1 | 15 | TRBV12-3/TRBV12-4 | CASSTSGGGYNEQFF
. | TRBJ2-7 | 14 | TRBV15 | CATSRVRQGDEQYF
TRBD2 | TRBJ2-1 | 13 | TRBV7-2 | CASSLSGSQPLFF
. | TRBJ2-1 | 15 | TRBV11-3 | CASSPWGVGSNEQFF
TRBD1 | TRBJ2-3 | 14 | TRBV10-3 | CAISDEGAGDTQYF
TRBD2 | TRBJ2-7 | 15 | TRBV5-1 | CASSLGTSGRYEQYF
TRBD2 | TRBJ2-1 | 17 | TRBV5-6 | CASSSRRSRGGAHEQFF
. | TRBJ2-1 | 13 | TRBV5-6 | CASSRSSSNEQFF
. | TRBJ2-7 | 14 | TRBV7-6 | CASSLSDSSYEQYF